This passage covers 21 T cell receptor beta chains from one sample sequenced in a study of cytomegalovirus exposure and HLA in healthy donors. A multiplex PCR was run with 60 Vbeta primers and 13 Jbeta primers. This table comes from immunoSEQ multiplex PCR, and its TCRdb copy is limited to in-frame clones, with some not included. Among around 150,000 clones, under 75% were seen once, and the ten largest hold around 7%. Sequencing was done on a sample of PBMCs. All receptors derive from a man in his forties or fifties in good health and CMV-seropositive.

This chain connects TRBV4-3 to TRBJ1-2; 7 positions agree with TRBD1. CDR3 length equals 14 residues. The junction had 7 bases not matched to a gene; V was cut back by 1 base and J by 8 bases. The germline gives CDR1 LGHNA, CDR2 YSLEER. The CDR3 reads CASSQVPTGNGYTF. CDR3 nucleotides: TGCGCCAGCAGCCAAGTCCCGACAGGGAACGGCTACACCTTC.

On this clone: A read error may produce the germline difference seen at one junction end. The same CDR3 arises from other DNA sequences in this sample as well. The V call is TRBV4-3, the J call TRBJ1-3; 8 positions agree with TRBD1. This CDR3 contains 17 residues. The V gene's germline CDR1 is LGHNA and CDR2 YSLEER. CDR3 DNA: TGCGCCAGCAGCCAAGACTTGACAGGGGCGGCTGGGAACACCATATATTTT. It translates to CASSQDLTGAAGNTIYF.

CDR3: CASSQDSGRPYNEQFF. The CDR3 bases are TGCGCCAGCAGCCAAGATTCCGGCAGGCCCTACAATGAGCAGTTCTTC. The rearrangement links TRBV4-1 to TRBJ2-1, with unresolved D. This CDR3 is built from 16 residues. Trimming took 0 bases from V and 2 from J, leaving 11 bases between them. Germline V CDR1 and CDR2: MGHRA, YSYEKL.

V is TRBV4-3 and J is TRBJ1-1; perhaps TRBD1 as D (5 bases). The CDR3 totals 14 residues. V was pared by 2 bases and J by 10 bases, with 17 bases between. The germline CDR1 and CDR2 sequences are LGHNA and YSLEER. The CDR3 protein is CASSQMEGASGAFF. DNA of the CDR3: TGCGCCAGCAGCCAAATGGAAGGGGCCTCAGGAGCTTTCTTT.

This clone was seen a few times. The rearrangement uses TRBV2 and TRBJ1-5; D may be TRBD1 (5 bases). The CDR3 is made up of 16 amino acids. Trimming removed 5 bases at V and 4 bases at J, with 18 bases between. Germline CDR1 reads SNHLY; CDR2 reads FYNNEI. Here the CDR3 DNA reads TGTGCCAGCAGTCCCCAGAGCGGGACGTCGAATCAGCCCCAGCATTTT. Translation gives CASSPQSGTSNQPQHF.

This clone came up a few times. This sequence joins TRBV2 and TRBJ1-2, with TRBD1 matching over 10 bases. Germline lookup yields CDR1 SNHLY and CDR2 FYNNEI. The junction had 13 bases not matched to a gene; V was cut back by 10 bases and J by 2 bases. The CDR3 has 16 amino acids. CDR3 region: CATSDRGTIPNYGYTF. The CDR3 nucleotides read TGTGCCACCTCGGACAGGGGGACCATCCCAAACTATGGCTACACCTTC.

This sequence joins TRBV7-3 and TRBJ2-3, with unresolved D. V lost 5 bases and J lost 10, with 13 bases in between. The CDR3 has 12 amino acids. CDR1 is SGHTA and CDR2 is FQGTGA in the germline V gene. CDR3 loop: CASSPGGPSQYF. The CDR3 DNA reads TGTGCCAGCAGCCCGGGTGGCCCCTCGCAGTATTTT.

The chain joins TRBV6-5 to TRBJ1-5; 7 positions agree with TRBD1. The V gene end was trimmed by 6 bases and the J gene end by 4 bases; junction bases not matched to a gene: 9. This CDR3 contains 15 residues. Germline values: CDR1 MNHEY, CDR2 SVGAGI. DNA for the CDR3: TGTGCCAGCAGGTCCCGGGACAGTCGAAATCAGCCCCAGCATTTT. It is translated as CASRSRDSRNQPQHF.

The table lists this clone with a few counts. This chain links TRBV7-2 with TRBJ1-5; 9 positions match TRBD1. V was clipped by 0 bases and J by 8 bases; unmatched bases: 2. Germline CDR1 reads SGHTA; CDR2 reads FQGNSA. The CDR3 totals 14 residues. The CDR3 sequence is CASSLAGQGKPQHF. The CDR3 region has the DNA TGTGCCAGCAGCTTAGCGGGACAGGGAAAGCCCCAGCATTTT.

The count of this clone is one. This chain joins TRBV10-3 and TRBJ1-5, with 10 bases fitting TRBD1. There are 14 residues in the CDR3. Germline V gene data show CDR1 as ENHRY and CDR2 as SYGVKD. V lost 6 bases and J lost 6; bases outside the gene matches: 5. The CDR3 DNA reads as TGTGCCATCAGCTCGGGACAGGGGTCTCAGCCCCAGCATTTT. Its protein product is CAISSGQGSQPQHF.

In nucleotides, the CDR3 is TGTGCCAGCAGCTATGGACAGGGGAACACTGAAGCTTTCTTT. This encodes CASSYGQGNTEAFF. This chain links TRBV5-4 with TRBJ1-1; 8 bases align to TRBD1. The CDR3 runs 14 residues. V was clipped by 3 bases and J by 1 base; unmatched bases: 2. CDR1 is SGHNT and CDR2 is YYREEE in the germline V gene (reference sequence).

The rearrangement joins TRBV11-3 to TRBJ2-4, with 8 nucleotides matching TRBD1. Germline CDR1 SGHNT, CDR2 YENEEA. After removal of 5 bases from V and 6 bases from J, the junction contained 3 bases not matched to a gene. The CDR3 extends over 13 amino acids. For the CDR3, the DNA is TGTGCCAGCAGCAGGGGACAGGCAAACATTCAGTACTTC. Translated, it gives CASSRGQANIQYF.

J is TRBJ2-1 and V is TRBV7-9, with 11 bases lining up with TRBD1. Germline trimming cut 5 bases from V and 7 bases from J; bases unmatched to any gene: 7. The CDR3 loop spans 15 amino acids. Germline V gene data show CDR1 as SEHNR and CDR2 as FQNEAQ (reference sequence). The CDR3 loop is CASSRTGGAGNEQFF. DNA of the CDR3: TGTGCCAGCAGCCGGACAGGGGGCGCGGGGAATGAGCAGTTCTTC.

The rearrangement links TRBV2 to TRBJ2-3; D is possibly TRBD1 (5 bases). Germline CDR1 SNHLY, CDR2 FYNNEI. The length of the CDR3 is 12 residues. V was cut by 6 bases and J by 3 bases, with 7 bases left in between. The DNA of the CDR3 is TGTGCCAGCAGGGACACGACAGATACGCAGTATTTT. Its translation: CASRDTTDTQYF.

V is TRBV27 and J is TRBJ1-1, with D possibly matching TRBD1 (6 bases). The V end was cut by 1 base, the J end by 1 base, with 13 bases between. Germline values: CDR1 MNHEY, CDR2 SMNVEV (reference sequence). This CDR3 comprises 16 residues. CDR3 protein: CASSLLRGGGNTEAFF. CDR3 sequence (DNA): TGTGCCAGCAGTTTATTAAGGGGAGGGGGGAACACTGAAGCTTTCTTT.

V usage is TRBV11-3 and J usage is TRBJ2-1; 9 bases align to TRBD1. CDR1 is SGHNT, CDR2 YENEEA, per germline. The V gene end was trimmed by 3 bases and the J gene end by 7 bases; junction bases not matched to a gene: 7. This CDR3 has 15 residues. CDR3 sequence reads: CASSLGTGKGNEQFF. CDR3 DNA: TGTGCCAGCAGCTTGGGGACAGGGAAAGGGAATGAGCAGTTCTTC.

CDR3 nucleotide sequence: TGTGCCAGCAGCTTAGTGAGTTCCGGAGCCTCTGGGGCCAACGTCCTGACTTTC. Its protein product is CASSLVSSGASGANVLTF. This chain joins TRBV7-2 and TRBJ2-6; unclear D gene. In germline, CDR1 is SGHTA, CDR2 FQGNSA. V lost 1 base, J lost 0 bases, and 13 bases lay in between. This CDR3 has 18 residues.

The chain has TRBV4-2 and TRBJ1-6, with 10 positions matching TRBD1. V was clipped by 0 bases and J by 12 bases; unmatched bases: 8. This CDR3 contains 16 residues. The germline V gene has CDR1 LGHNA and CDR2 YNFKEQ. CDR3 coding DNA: TGTGCCAGCAGCCAAGATGGACAGGGGGTCGGCAGACCCCTCCACTTT. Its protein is CASSQDGQGVGRPLHF.

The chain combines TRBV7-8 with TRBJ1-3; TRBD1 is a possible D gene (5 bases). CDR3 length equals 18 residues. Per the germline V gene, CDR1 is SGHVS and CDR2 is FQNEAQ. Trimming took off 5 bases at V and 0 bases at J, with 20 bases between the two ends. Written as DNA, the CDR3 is TGTGCCAGCAGCCTCGATTTCGGGACTTACAACTCTGGAAACACCATATATTTT. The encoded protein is CASSLDFGTYNSGNTIYF.

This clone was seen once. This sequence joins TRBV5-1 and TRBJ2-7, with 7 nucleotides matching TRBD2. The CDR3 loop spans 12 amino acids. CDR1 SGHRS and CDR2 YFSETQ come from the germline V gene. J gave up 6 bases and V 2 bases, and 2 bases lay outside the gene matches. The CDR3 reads CASSFTGGEQYF. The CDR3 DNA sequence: TGCGCCAGCAGCTTTACGGGGGGCGAGCAGTACTTC.

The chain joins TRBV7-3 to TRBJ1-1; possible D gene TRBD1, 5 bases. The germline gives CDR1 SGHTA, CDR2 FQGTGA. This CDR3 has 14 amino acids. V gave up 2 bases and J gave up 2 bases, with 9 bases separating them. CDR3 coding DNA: TGTGCCAGCAGCTTACAGGGAAGAAACACTGAAGCTTTCTTT. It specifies CASSLQGRNTEAFF.